The 19 T cell receptor beta chains reported below all come from one sample, sequenced in a study of shared clonotypes between healthy human individuals. Sequenced by immunoSEQ multiplex PCR; TCRdb stores in-frame clones only, minus some. Of about 680,000 clones listed, 92% are singletons. In the naive CD8 group, cells lacked CD45RO and were positively selected for CCR7, so terminally differentiated effector memory CD45RA+ cells were left out. Material: naive CD8+ T cells sorted from blood. The receptor source for this set is a man younger than 40 in good health.

The chain uses TRBV6-1 and TRBJ2-1; 8 bases are shared with TRBD2. The CDR3 is 15 residues long. V was clipped by 0 bases and J by 9 bases; unmatched bases: 7. Germline V gene data show CDR1 as MNHNS and CDR2 as SASEGT. CDR3 nucleotide sequence: TGTGCCAGCAGTGAAGCTAGCGGGACTTTGGGTGAGCAGTTCTTC. This sequence encodes CASSEASGTLGEQFF.

The chain couples TRBV27 to TRBJ2-7; D perhaps matches TRBD2 (6 bases). Germline V gene lookup returns CDR1 MNHEY and CDR2 SMNVEV (reference sequence). This CDR3 is built from 15 residues. V lost 7 bases, J lost 5 bases, and 21 bases lay in between. This CDR3 is CASNSHIGTLDEQYF. For the CDR3, the DNA is TGTGCCAGCAATTCCCACATCGGGACTCTTGACGAGCAGTACTTC.

The CDR3 nucleotides read TGTGCCAGCAGTGAAGTCTTCAATGAGCAGTTCTTC. The encoded protein is CASSEVFNEQFF. The gene calls are TRBV2 and TRBJ2-1; unclear D gene. The germline V gene encodes CDR1 SNHLY and CDR2 FYNNEI. The CDR3 length is 12 residues. Trimming removed 1 base from V and 6 bases from J, with 4 bases in between.

The CDR3 loop is CASSFRGDKNIQYF. The DNA of the CDR3 is TGTGCCAGCAGCTTCCGGGGTGACAAAAACATTCAGTACTTC. The genes are TRBV5-4 and TRBJ2-4; a weak D match, TRBD2 (5 bases). The V and J ends lost 2 bases and 3 bases respectively, with 9 bases between them. Looked up from germline, CDR1 is SGHNT and CDR2 is YYREEE (reference sequence). The CDR3 contains 14 residues. The full variable domain, with the rest looked up from reference TRBV5-4 and TRBJ2-4, is ETGVTQSPTHLIKTRGQQVTLRCSSQSGHNTVSWYQQALGQGPQFIFQYYREEENGRGNFPPRFSGLQFPNYSSELNVNALELDDSALYLCASSFRGDKNIQYFGAGTRLSVL.

V is TRBV6-1 and J is TRBJ2-1; 9 bases agree with TRBD2. Trimming took 4 bases from V and 6 from J; bases not matched to a gene: 7. The CDR3 spans 15 residues. The germline CDR1 and CDR2 sequences are MNHNS and SASEGT. In DNA, the CDR3 is TGTGCCAGCAGTGTTATGCGGGAGGGCCCCAATGAGCAGTTCTTC. Protein sequence: CASSVMREGPNEQFF.

This chain joins TRBV11-1 and TRBJ2-1; 7 bases are a match to TRBD2. V lost 3 bases to trimming and J lost 8 bases; unmatched junction nucleotides: 10. This CDR3 contains 15 residues. Germline V gene sequence: CDR1 SGHAT, CDR2 FQDESV (reference sequence). The CDR3 nucleotides are TGTGCCAGCAGCTTCTGGGGCGGGAGTTTGGATGAGCAGTTCTTC. Its translation: CASSFWGGSLDEQFF.

The rearrangement uses TRBV5-6 and TRBJ1-5; D call uncertain. The CDR3 length is 15 residues. Trimming removed 0 bases at V and 0 bases at J, with 7 bases between. Germline lookup yields CDR1 SGHDT and CDR2 YYEEEE. DNA for the CDR3: TGTGCCAGCAGCTTGGAAGGGTATAGCAATCAGCCCCAGCATTTT. Translation gives CASSLEGYSNQPQHF.

The chain recombines TRBV28 with TRBJ2-1, with D perhaps TRBD1 (5 bases). This CDR3 has 16 amino acids. Between the trimmed V and J ends, which lost 3 bases and 0 bases, there was a span of 12 bases. Germline V gene sequence: CDR1 MDHEN, CDR2 SYDVKM. CDR3 nucleotides: TGTGCCAGCAGTTTGACCACAGGAATCTCCTACAATGAGCAGTTCTTC. Protein sequence: CASSLTTGISYNEQFF.

The chain uses TRBV6-5 and TRBJ2-1, with 9 bases aligning to TRBD2. Looked up from germline, CDR1 is MNHEY and CDR2 is SVGAGI. Unmatched junction bases numbered 6, after V lost 5 bases and J lost 4 bases. This CDR3 has 15 amino acids. The CDR3 DNA reads as TGTGCCAGCAGTCCCCTAGCGGGAAATTACAATGAGCAGTTCTTC. This gives the protein CASSPLAGNYNEQFF.

V gene TRBV7-2 combines with J gene TRBJ2-5, with D possibly matching TRBD2 (6 bases). The germline V gene has CDR1 SGHTA and CDR2 FQGNSA. The CDR3 has 16 amino acids. The V and J ends lost 8 bases and 5 bases respectively, with 24 bases between them. This CDR3 is CASSGKGGASRETQYF. For the CDR3, the DNA is TGTGCCAGCTCCGGGAAAGGCGGGGCCAGCCGGGAGACCCAGTACTTC.

On this clone: Different DNA sequences within this sample yield the same CDR3. The chain joins TRBV27 to TRBJ1-1; perhaps TRBD1 as D (5 bases). V lost 2 bases to trimming and J lost 2 bases, with 6 bases between them. The CDR3 contains 13 residues. The germline gives CDR1 MNHEY, CDR2 SMNVEV (reference sequence). CDR3: CASSLTGNTEAFF. Written as DNA, the CDR3 is TGTGCCAGCAGTTTAACAGGCAACACTGAAGCTTTCTTT.

The chain joins TRBV27 to TRBJ2-5; tentatively, D is TRBD1 (8 bases). The J call may be incorrect, as the DNA end agrees better with TRBJ2-7. Per germline, CDR1 MNHEY and CDR2 SMNVEV (reference sequence). The CDR3 is 13 residues long. The CDR3 nucleotides read TGTGCCAGCAGTCACAGGGGGGGCAACGAGCAGTACTTC. This codes for CASSHRGGNEQYF.

Details on this clone: Germline and junction disagree at one end, which may indicate a read error. The gene calls are TRBV7-7 and TRBJ1-4; 7 bases line up with TRBD1. The germline V gene encodes CDR1 SSHAT and CDR2 FNYEAQ (reference sequence). This CDR3 has 15 amino acids. The chain's CDR3 is CASSRGRGPDEKLFF. The CDR3 coding sequence is TGTGCTAGCAGCCGGGGAAGGGGGCCGGATGAAAAACTGTTTTTT. The whole variable domain, filled in from reference TRBV7-7 and TRBJ1-4, reads GAGVSQSPRYKVTKRGQDVTLRCDPISSHATLYWYQQALGQGPEFLTYFNYEAQPDKSGLPSDRFSAERPEGSISTLTIQRTEQRDSAMYRCASSRGRGPDEKLFFGSGTQLSVL.

This chain uses TRBV7-3 with TRBJ2-3; D gene unclear. V was cut by 2 bases and J by 4 bases, with 7 bases left in between. The CDR3 totals 13 residues. The germline CDR1 and CDR2 sequences are SGHTA and FQGTGA. CDR3 sequence reads: CASSLDLADTQYF. As DNA, the CDR3 is TGTGCCAGCAGCTTAGACTTGGCAGATACGCAGTATTTT.

V usage is TRBV11-2 and J usage is TRBJ1-2; no clear D. This CDR3 contains 15 residues. The germline CDR1 and CDR2 sequences are SGHAT and FQNNGV. Trimming left V 4 bases short and J 2 bases short, with 14 bases between. CDR3 coding DNA: TGTGCCAGCAGCTCCCATCAAGGTTCGAACTATGGCTACACCTTC. As protein: CASSSHQGSNYGYTF.

The chain employs TRBV7-9 and TRBJ2-5; D might be TRBD2 (6 bases). The CDR3 consists of 14 residues. Trimming removed 6 bases at V and 7 bases at J, with 18 bases between. The germline gives CDR1 SEHNR, CDR2 FQNEAQ (reference sequence). The DNA for the CDR3 is TGTGCCAGCAGAGATAACGGCCTCGGGGGGACCCAGTACTTC. Translation gives CASRDNGLGGTQYF.

This clone showed up just once. The chain employs TRBV5-6 and TRBJ2-7, with D uncertain. This CDR3 comprises 13 residues. V lost 0 bases and J lost 4, with 8 bases in between. Germline V gene lookup returns CDR1 SGHDT and CDR2 YYEEEE. The CDR3 sequence: CASSLDNGYEQYF. In DNA form, the CDR3 reads TGTGCCAGCAGCTTGGACAATGGTTACGAGCAGTACTTC.

For this clone: Other DNA sequences in the same sample also yield this CDR3. V gene TRBV4-2 combines with J gene TRBJ2-7; the D gene is possibly TRBD2 (6 bases). The CDR3 length is 14 residues. Germline CDR1 is LGHNA and CDR2 is YNFKEQ. The V end lost 0 bases, the J end lost 4 bases, and 10 bases lay between the germline ends. DNA for the CDR3: TGTGCCAGCAGCCAAGACGGGCTAGCGTACGAGCAGTACTTC. This gives the protein CASSQDGLAYEQYF.

For this clone: The same CDR3 arises from other DNA sequences in this sample as well. This chain joins TRBV7-9 and TRBJ2-7; 10 bases match TRBD1. Germline CDR1 reads SEHNR; CDR2 reads FQNEAQ (reference sequence). The CDR3 spans 14 residues. J gave up 3 bases and V 5 bases, and 4 bases lay outside the gene matches. CDR3 sequence (DNA): TGTGCCAGCAGCCCACGGGACAGGGGCTACGAGCAGTACTTC. This encodes CASSPRDRGYEQYF.